This paragraph covers one T cell receptor beta chain sequence. The data are from a study of blood T cell repertoires in COVID-19. Data came from immunoSEQ multiplex PCR; TCRdb stores just in-frame clones and leaves some out. The table shows 25,000 to 35,000 clones, with 70% to 90% occurring only once. The CDR3 totals 14 residues. Germline values: CDR1 LNHDA, CDR2 SQIVND (reference sequence). V was pared by 7 bases and J by 2 bases, with 8 bases of the junction left unmatched. Sequenced sample: peripheral blood. This clonotype was sampled from a man aged 55 to 70 with active COVID-19. The V call is TRBV19, the J call TRBJ2-7; 7 nucleotides match TRBD2. CDR3 loop: CASTPDAGAYEQYF. CDR3 DNA sequence: TGTGCCAGTACCCCTGACGCGGGAGCCTACGAGCAGTACTTC.